Shown below are 31 T cell receptor beta chains from a single sample sequenced in a study of radiotherapy plus CTLA-4 blockade in lung cancer. Some clones are missing from TCRdb's copy, which holds only in-frame ones; the method was immunoSEQ multiplex PCR. The repertoire holds fewer than 140,000 clones, with 70% to 90% as singletons. Sequences were derived from peripheral blood, sampled from a patient treated with radiotherapy plus ipilimumab. These receptors all come from a human donor with non-small cell lung cancer that progressed on radiotherapy plus ipilimumab. Some clones in this sample may be carry-over from other donors' samples.

The rearrangement joins TRBV6-4 to TRBJ2-7; the D gene is possibly TRBD2 (5 bases). The V end was cut by 2 bases, the J end by 9 bases, with 14 bases between. The CDR3 length is 13 residues. CDR1 MRHNA and CDR2 SNTAGT come from the germline V gene. The CDR3 sequence: CASSDEASRRQYF. The CDR3 region has the DNA TGTGCCAGCAGTGACGAGGCTAGCCGACGGCAGTACTTC.

This chain joins TRBV10-3 and TRBJ2-7; D perhaps matches TRBD2 (6 bases). The CDR3 length is 14 residues. Trimming shortened V by 10 bases and J by 5 bases, and 21 bases separated the two germline ends. The germline gives CDR1 ENHRY, CDR2 SYGVKD. The chain's CDR3 is CATGAGGGYDEQYF. DNA of the CDR3: TGTGCCACCGGAGCCGGGGGAGGATACGACGAGCAGTACTTC.

The genes are TRBV11-2 and TRBJ2-7, with 10 bases lining up with TRBD2. CDR1 and CDR2 (germline): SGHAT, FQNNGV. CDR3 length equals 14 residues. J was trimmed by 2 bases and V by 5 bases; bases with no gene match: 3. CDR3 amino acids: CASSQGLATYEQYF. The CDR3 DNA reads as TGTGCCAGCAGCCAGGGACTAGCGACCTACGAGCAGTACTTC.

The chain couples TRBV4-2 to TRBJ2-2; 8 bases match TRBD2. Unmatched junction bases numbered 9, after V lost 2 bases and J lost 4 bases. This CDR3 is built from 17 residues. Germline V gene data show CDR1 as LGHNA and CDR2 as YNFKEQ. The DNA for the CDR3 is TGTGCCAGCAGCCAAACGGAACGGGGGGGCAGCACCGGGGAGCTGTTTTTT. It yields the protein CASSQTERGGSTGELFF.

The V gene is TRBV2, the J gene TRBJ2-5; TRBD2 matches 9 bases. J lost 5 bases, V lost 3 bases, and 7 bases had no gene match. The germline gives CDR1 SNHLY, CDR2 FYNNEI. The CDR3 is 15 amino acids. CDR3 bases: TGTGCCAGCAGTGAGGGGCTAGCGGGGCCGGAGACCCAGTACTTC. It encodes CASSEGLAGPETQYF.

The chain recombines TRBV27 with TRBJ2-7, with D perhaps TRBD1 (6 bases). Trimming cost V 3 bases and J 6 bases, with 15 bases left between them. The CDR3 spans 14 residues. CDR1 MNHEY and CDR2 SMNVEV come from the germline V gene (reference sequence). The CDR3: CASSFDNRVSEQYF. The DNA for the CDR3 is TGTGCCAGCAGTTTCGATAACAGGGTTTCCGAGCAGTACTTC.

As regards this clone: An end of the junction differs from the germline gene, which may be a read error. The J gene is TRBJ2-2, the V gene TRBV7-7, with D possibly TRBD2 on 5 matching bases. The CDR3 length is 15 residues. Germline V lookup: CDR1 SSHAT, CDR2 FNYEAQ (reference sequence). This chain's CDR3 is CASSLTPRGTGELFF. In DNA form, the CDR3 reads TGTGCTAGCAGCTTGACACCACGGGGCACCGGGGAGCTGTTTTTT.

This chain uses TRBV2 with TRBJ2-2; 7 bases line up with TRBD2. The germline gives CDR1 SNHLY, CDR2 FYNNEI. This CDR3 contains 16 residues. V gave up 2 bases and J gave up 6 bases; unmatched junction bases: 9. The CDR3 sequence is CASSESRGGEAGELFF. CDR3 nucleotide sequence: TGTGCCAGCAGTGAAAGTCGGGGAGGGGAGGCCGGGGAGCTGTTTTTT.

This rearrangement joins TRBV11-2 to TRBJ2-7; TRBD2 agrees at 7 bases. Germline loops: CDR1 SGHAT, CDR2 FQNNGV. V lost 5 bases, J lost 1 base, and 5 bases stayed unmatched. The CDR3 length is 14 residues. DNA of the CDR3: TGTGCCAGCAGCACCACTAGCGATTCCTACGAGCAGTACTTC. Residues: CASSTTSDSYEQYF. The whole variable domain, filled in from reference TRBV11-2 and TRBJ2-7, reads EAGVAQSPRYKIIEKRQSVAFWCNPISGHATLYWYQQILGQGPKLLIQFQNNGVVDDSQLPKDRFSAERLKGVDSTLKIQPAKLEDSAVYLCASSTTSDSYEQYFGPGTRLTVT.

The chain uses TRBV29-1 and TRBJ2-7; perhaps TRBD1 as D (6 bases). CDR3 length equals 13 residues. The germline CDR1 and CDR2 sequences are SQVTM and ANQGSEA. Trimming shortened V by 7 bases and J by 1 base, and 14 bases separated the two germline ends. The DNA for the CDR3 is TGCAGCGCCCTACAGACAGGATCCTACGAGCAGTACTTC. Its translation is CSALQTGSYEQYF.

This clone was seen only a few times. The J gene is TRBJ2-7, the V gene TRBV15; 7 positions agree with TRBD2. V shed 3 bases and J 4 bases; nucleotides not matched to a gene: 6. The germline V gene encodes CDR1 LNHNV and CDR2 YYDKDF (reference sequence). The CDR3 has 14 residues. The CDR3 nucleotides read TGTGCCACCAGCAGGCATAGTAGCGGGTACGAGCAGTACTTC. Translation gives CATSRHSSGYEQYF.

This clone was recorded a few times. The chain joins TRBV18 to TRBJ1-4; no definite D call. Germline V gene lookup returns CDR1 KGHSH and CDR2 LQKENI. This CDR3 has 12 amino acids. Trimming shortened V by 3 bases and J by 8 bases, and 7 bases separated the two germline ends. The chain's CDR3 is CASSPGGEKLFF. CDR3 DNA sequence: TGTGCCAGCTCACCTGGCGGAGAAAAACTGTTTTTT.

The chain combines TRBV6-1 with TRBJ1-2; D might be TRBD1 (5 bases). The CDR3 extends over 15 amino acids. Trimming removed 6 bases at V and 2 bases at J, with 16 bases between. Germline CDR1 MNHNS, CDR2 SASEGT. The CDR3 region is CASSLGAAHNYGYTF. CDR3 DNA: TGTGCCAGCAGCCTCGGGGCGGCGCACAACTATGGCTACACCTTC.

J is TRBJ1-1 and V is TRBV5-4, with 7 bases identical to TRBD1. With V trimmed by 4 bases and J by 1 base, 1 base remained unmatched. The germline CDR1 and CDR2 sequences are SGHNT and YYREEE (reference sequence). The CDR3 spans 13 residues. CDR3: CASSRDRNTEAFF. The DNA of the CDR3 is TGTGCCAGCAGCCGGGACAGGAACACTGAAGCTTTCTTT.

This chain connects TRBV27 to TRBJ1-2; D is unclear. Trimming cost V 0 bases and J 3 bases, with 11 bases left between them. This CDR3 contains 15 residues. Looked up from germline, CDR1 is MNHEY and CDR2 is SMNVEV (reference sequence). CDR3 nucleotide sequence: TGTGCCAGCAGTTTATCCGGCAGTTACTACTATGGCTACACCTTC. Its protein product is CASSLSGSYYYGYTF.

The rearrangement uses TRBV7-2 and TRBJ2-5; D not resolved. The CDR3 extends over 13 amino acids. V was cut by 4 bases and J by 6 bases, with 12 bases left in between. The germline V gene has CDR1 SGHTA and CDR2 FQGNSA. CDR3 DNA sequence: TGTGCCAGCAGCTCTCAGCCAGGTCAGACCCAGTACTTC. Its protein product is CASSSQPGQTQYF. Full variable domain (outside the CDR3, taken from reference TRBV7-2 and TRBJ2-5): GAGVSQSPSNKVTEKGKDVELRCDPISGHTALYWYRQSLGQGLEFLIYFQGNSAPDKSGLPSDRFSAERTGGSVSTLTIQRTQQEDSAVYLCASSSQPGQTQYFGPGTRLLVL.

The V and J genes are TRBV5-1 and TRBJ2-7, with a tentative D call TRBD1 (6 bases). In germline, CDR1 is SGHRS, CDR2 YFSETQ. Between the trimmed V and J ends, which lost 4 bases and 0 bases, there was a span of 8 bases. The CDR3 extends over 13 amino acids. CDR3 sequence reads: CASSRDNSYEQYF. CDR3 in DNA: TGCGCCAGCAGCCGGGACAACTCCTACGAGCAGTACTTC.

On this clone itself: Distinct nucleotide sequences in the sample also encode this CDR3. V gene TRBV28 combines with J gene TRBJ2-6; D tentatively reads TRBD1 or TRBD2 (6 bases each). CDR3 length: 16 residues. The germline CDR1 and CDR2 sequences are MDHEN and SYDVKM. The ends were cut back, 3 bases at V and 4 bases at J, with 13 bases in the middle. The DNA of the CDR3 is TGTGCCAGCAGTTTTGTGGGGGGCTCCGGGGCCAACGTCCTGACTTTC. It encodes CASSFVGGSGANVLTF.

V gene TRBV5-1 combines with J gene TRBJ1-6; D perhaps matches TRBD1 (5 bases). Trimming took off 2 bases at V and 5 bases at J, with 11 bases between the two ends. The CDR3 consists of 15 residues. Germline V gives CDR1 SGHRS, CDR2 YFSETQ. The CDR3 nucleotides read TGCGCCAGCAGCTTTTCCGGGGCCCATAATTCACCCCTCCACTTT. Translation gives CASSFSGAHNSPLHF.

This clone was detected only once. This specimen includes other DNA sequences encoding the same CDR3. The V gene is TRBV6-5, the J gene TRBJ1-4; 8 bases align to TRBD1. The V gene end was trimmed by 4 bases and the J gene end by 8 bases; junction bases not matched to a gene: 12. CDR1 and CDR2 from the germline V gene are MNHEY and SVGAGI. The CDR3 sequence is 16 residues long. The DNA of the CDR3 is TGTGCCAGCAGTTCGGGTGACAGGGGCTTTGGAGAAAAACTGTTTTTT. This gives the protein CASSSGDRGFGEKLFF.

The rearrangement links TRBV6-4 to TRBJ2-1, with D possibly called TRBD1 or TRBD2 (5 bases each). Per germline, CDR1 MRHNA and CDR2 SNTAGT. Trimming took 4 bases from V and 9 from J, leaving 13 bases between them. CDR3 length: 13 residues. In DNA, the CDR3 is TGTGCCAGCAGTGGAGGGACGGAAAGTGAGCAGTTCTTC. Encoded protein: CASSGGTESEQFF.

In this sample, this clone turned up many times. The chain joins TRBV6-1 to TRBJ2-2; D not certain. The V and J ends lost 2 bases and 3 bases respectively, with 7 bases between them. Germline CDR1 reads MNHNS; CDR2 reads SASEGT. The CDR3 sequence is 14 residues long. CDR3 nucleotides: TGTGCCAGCAGTGAAAGCTCGGACACCGGGGAGCTGTTTTTT. This sequence encodes CASSESSDTGELFF.

The chain carries TRBV7-8 and TRBJ1-5; D possibly corresponds to TRBD1 (6 bases). V was trimmed by 0 bases and J by 6 bases, leaving 15 bases between them. The CDR3 loop spans 16 amino acids. From germline, CDR1 is SGHVS and CDR2 FQNEAQ. The chain's CDR3 is CASSLARSGGSQPQHF. In DNA form, the CDR3 reads TGTGCCAGCAGCTTAGCCAGGTCGGGGGGCAGTCAGCCCCAGCATTTT.

A note on this clone: At one of its ends the junction is not consistent with the germline gene, which may arise from a read error. The sample holds other DNA sequences that translate to the same CDR3. The V and J genes are TRBV6-1 and TRBJ1-2, with D possibly TRBD1 on 5 matching bases. This CDR3 comprises 12 residues. Germline CDR1 and CDR2: MNHNS and SASEGT. This CDR3 is CASSPNRFGYTF. In DNA, the CDR3 is TGTGCTAGCAGTCCCAACAGGTTTGGCTACACCTTC.

This chain connects TRBV29-1 to TRBJ2-5; D remains unclear. This CDR3 region has 12 residues. V was shortened by 3 bases and J by 5 bases, with 10 bases between the two germline ends. Germline V gene data show CDR1 as SQVTM and CDR2 as ANQGSEA. CDR3 nucleotide sequence: TGCAGCGTTGAGATGAGCTCGGAGACCCAGTACTTC. Translated: CSVEMSSETQYF.

The chain links TRBV7-9 to TRBJ2-2, with 7 bases matching TRBD2. This CDR3 comprises 14 residues. Unmatched junction bases numbered 2, after V lost 4 bases and J lost 3 bases. Per germline, CDR1 SEHNR and CDR2 FQNEAQ (reference sequence). The CDR3 nucleotides are TGTGCCAGCAGCTCCACTAGCGACACCGGGGAGCTGTTTTTT. This encodes CASSSTSDTGELFF.

This chain connects TRBV4-3 to TRBJ2-7; 12 bases fit TRBD1. Trimming cost V 4 bases and J 7 bases; bases outside gene matches: 5. This CDR3 has 14 residues. The germline V gene encodes CDR1 LGHNA and CDR2 YSLEER. Written as DNA, the CDR3 is TGCGCCAGCAGCCCGGGACAGGGGGCGCGGGAGCAGTACTTC. As protein: CASSPGQGAREQYF.

On this clone itself: Germline is not matched at one junction end, which may reflect a read error. The V gene is TRBV6-1, the J gene TRBJ2-4; 8 nucleotides match TRBD1. Germline assignment: CDR1 MNHNS and CDR2 SASEGT. The length of the CDR3 is 17 residues. The CDR3 is CAISATGDILAKNIQYF. The CDR3 DNA follows: TGTGCCATCAGTGCGACAGGGGACATACTAGCCAAAAACATTCAGTACTTC.

This clone has just a few counts. The genes are TRBV9 and TRBJ1-1; 7 bases line up with TRBD1. The J segment lost 4 bases and the V segment lost 4 bases, leaving 10 bases of the junction unmatched. Germline V gene lookup returns CDR1 SGDLS and CDR2 YYNGEE. The CDR3 loop spans 15 amino acids. This chain's CDR3 is CASSPRKGARTEAFF. The CDR3 DNA is TGTGCCAGCAGCCCGAGGAAGGGGGCGCGCACTGAAGCTTTCTTT. Using reference TRBV9 and TRBJ1-1 for the parts outside the CDR3, the full variable domain is DSGVTQTPKHLITATGQRVTLRCSPRSGDLSVYWYQQSLDQGLQFLIQYYNGEERAKGNILERFSAQQFPDLHSELNLSSLELGDSALYFCASSPRKGARTEAFFGQGTRLTVV.

V and J are TRBV4-3 and TRBJ2-1; perhaps TRBD1 as D (6 bases). This CDR3 has 15 residues. Trimming stripped 1 base from V and 4 bases from J, with 11 bases between. CDR1 is LGHNA, CDR2 YSLEER, per germline. The chain's CDR3 is CASSQARTVYNEQFF. DNA of the CDR3: TGCGCCAGCAGCCAAGCCCGGACAGTTTACAATGAGCAGTTCTTC.

The rearrangement joins TRBV7-3 to TRBJ2-5, with D uncertain. This CDR3 has 13 amino acids. Germline CDR1 SGHTA, CDR2 FQGTGA. Trimming took 4 bases from V and 5 from J, leaving 11 bases between them. CDR3 loop: CASSSAHGETQYF. DNA for the CDR3: TGTGCCAGCAGCTCCGCCCATGGGGAGACCCAGTACTTC.